This record covers a single TCR beta chain. These data originate in a study of T cell responses to AZD1222 COVID-19 vaccine. Sequenced by immunoSEQ multiplex PCR; TCRdb stores in-frame clones only, minus some. The table includes some 100,000 clones, 87% detected once. CDR1 is MNHEY, CDR2 SVGEGT, per germline. CDR3 size: 19 residues. Trimming took 5 bases from V and 2 from J, leaving 25 bases between them. Here the sequenced sample was peripheral blood, taken on day 0 of AZD1222 vaccination. This TCR came from an adult in good health. The rearrangement links TRBV6-2 or TRBV6-3 to TRBJ1-5, with a weak D call TRBD1 (6 bases). The DNA of the CDR3 is TGTGCCAGCAGTCCCCCCGGGACATCCTGGCGTCTTGGCAATCAGCCCCAGCATTTT. This encodes CASSPPGTSWRLGNQPQHF.